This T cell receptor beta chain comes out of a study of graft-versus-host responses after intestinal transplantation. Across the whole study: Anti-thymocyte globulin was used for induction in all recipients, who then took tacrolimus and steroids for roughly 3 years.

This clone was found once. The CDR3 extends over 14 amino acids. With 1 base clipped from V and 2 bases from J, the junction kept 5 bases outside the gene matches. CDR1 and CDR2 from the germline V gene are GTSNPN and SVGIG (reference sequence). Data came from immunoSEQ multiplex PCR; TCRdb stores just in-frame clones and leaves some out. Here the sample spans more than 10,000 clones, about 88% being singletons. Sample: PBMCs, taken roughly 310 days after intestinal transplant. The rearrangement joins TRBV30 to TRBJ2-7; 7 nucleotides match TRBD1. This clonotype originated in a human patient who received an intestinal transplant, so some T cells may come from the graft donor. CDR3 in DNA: TGTGCCTGGAGTGAGGCAGGGGGTCCCTACGAGCAGTACTTC. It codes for CAWSEAGGPYEQYF.